The clone carrying this TCR beta chain was detected ten times or more. Specified time point: pre-sensitization, week 0. Treatment described: therapeutic diphenylcyclopropenone sensitization with weekly scalp DPC. Prior to application of each patch test, blood was drawn. Alopecia patients deemed DPC-suitable, aged 18 to 70, excluding pregnancy. This entry belongs to a study of human T cells and chemical hapten exposure. Study-level background: Mostly female, the patients presented with alopecia areata, totalis or universalis.

Library construction involved attaching unique molecular identifiers to individual cDNA molecules, which allowed quantitative, reproducible TCR counting. TCRdb itself ran the RACE reads through MiXCR, one entry per CDR3 protein. The sample holds approximately 79,000 distinct CDR3 sequences, 7.5% to 9.5% seen once. The length of the CDR3 is 15 residues. Germline CDR1 SGHRS, CDR2 YFSETQ. V was clipped by 0 bases and J by 2 bases, with 12 bases between them. The chain links TRBV5-1 to TRBJ2-7; the D is unclear. The specimen comprised whole blood, sampled in connection with sensitization to the hapten diphenylcyclopropenone (DPC). The origin of this receptor is a man aged 35 to 55 with alopecia areata. Some clones in this sample may be carry-over from other donors' samples. The CDR3 is CASSLVPGKTYEQYF. The CDR3, as DNA: TGCGCCAGCAGCTTGGTGCCAGGAAAAACCTACGAGCAGTACTTC.